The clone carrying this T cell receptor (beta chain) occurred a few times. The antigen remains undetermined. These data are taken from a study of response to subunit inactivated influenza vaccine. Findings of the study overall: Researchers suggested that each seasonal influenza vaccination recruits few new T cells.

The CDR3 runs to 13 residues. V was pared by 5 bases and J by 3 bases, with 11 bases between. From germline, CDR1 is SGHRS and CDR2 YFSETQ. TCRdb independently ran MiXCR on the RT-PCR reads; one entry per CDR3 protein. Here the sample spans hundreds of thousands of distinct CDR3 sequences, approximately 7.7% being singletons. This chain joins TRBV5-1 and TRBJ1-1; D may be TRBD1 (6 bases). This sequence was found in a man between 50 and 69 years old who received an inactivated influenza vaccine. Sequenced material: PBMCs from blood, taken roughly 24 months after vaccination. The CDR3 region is CASRNRVDTEAFF. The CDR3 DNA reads TGCGCCAGCAGAAACAGGGTCGACACTGAAGCTTTCTTT. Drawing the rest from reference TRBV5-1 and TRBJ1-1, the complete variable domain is KAGVTQTPRYLIKTRGQQVTLSCSPISGHRSVSWYQQTPGQGLQFLFEYFSETQRNKGNFPGRFSGRQFSNSRSEMNVSTLELGDSALYLCASRNRVDTEAFFGQGTRLTVV.